One TCR beta chain is described in this entry. Its antigen is as yet unknown. V was clipped by 5 bases and J by 2 bases, with 16 bases between them. CDR1 and CDR2 (germline): PRHDT, FYEKMQ (reference sequence). This CDR3 region has 16 residues. In the naive CD8 group, cells lacked CD45RO and were positively selected for CCR7, so terminally differentiated effector memory CD45RA+ cells were left out. As processed by the authors: Junction-only sequences produced by ImmunoSEQ had no quality scores, so filtering differed. Data came from immunoSEQ multiplex PCR; TCRdb stores just in-frame clones and leaves some out. V, J and clone size derive from that table, while D and trimming were established from the DNA sequence. The sample carries around 2,100,000 clones, about 95% recorded once. The sample originates from a study of shared clonotypes between healthy human individuals. Study summary: Each donor had three CD4 naive, three CD4 memory, two CD8 naive and one CD8 memory plate. General study results and limits: Only blood was sampled; tissue repertoires likely differ.

Sequencing was performed on naive CD8+ T cells sorted from blood. This rearrangement joins TRBV13 to TRBJ1-5; D possibly corresponds to TRBD1 (5 bases). This receptor was taken from a man younger than 35 in good health. This chain's CDR3 is CASSQLGVNGNQPQHF. The CDR3 region has the DNA TGTGCCAGCAGCCAACTAGGGGTAAATGGCAATCAGCCCCAGCATTTT.